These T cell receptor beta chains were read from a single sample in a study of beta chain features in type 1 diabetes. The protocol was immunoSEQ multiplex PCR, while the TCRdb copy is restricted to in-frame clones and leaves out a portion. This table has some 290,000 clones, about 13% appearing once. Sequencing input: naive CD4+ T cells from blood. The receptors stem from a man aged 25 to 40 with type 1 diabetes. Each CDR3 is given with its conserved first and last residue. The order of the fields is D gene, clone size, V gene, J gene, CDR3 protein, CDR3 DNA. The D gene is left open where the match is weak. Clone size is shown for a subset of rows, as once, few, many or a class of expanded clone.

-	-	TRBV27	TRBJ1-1	CASSLRGNTEAFF	TGTGCCAGCAGTTTACGCGGGAACACTGAAGCTTTCTTT
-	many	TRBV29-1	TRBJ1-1	CSVEQAMNTEAFF	TGCAGCGTTGAACAGGCTATGAACACTGAAGCTTTCTTT
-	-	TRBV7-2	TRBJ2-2	CASSLAGPLNTGELFF	TGTGCCAGCAGCTTAGCTGGCCCCCTTAACACCGGGGAGCTGTTTTTT
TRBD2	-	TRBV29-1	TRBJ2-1	CSVEAGLAGYNEQFF	TGCAGCGTTGAAGCCGGACTAGCGGGCTACAATGAGCAGTTCTTC
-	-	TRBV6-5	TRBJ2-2	CASSLEVFTGELFF	TGTGCCAGCAGTTTAGAGGTGTTCACCGGGGAGCTGTTTTTT
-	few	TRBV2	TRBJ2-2	CASSDQGRNTGELFF	TGTGCCAGCAGTGACCAGGGCAGAAACACCGGGGAGCTGTTTTTT
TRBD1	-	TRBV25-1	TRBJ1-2	CASSFDRENIDF	TGTGCCAGCAGTTTTGACAGGGAGAATATAGACTTC
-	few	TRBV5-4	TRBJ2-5	CASSLELMETQYF	TGTGCCAGCAGCTTGGAGCTTATGGAGACCCAGTACTTC
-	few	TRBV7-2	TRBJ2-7	CASSGMGGVSSYEQYF	TGTGCCAGCAGCGGTATGGGCGGGGTGAGCTCCTACGAGCAGTACTTC
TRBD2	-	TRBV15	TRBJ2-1	CATSRGASGRGRWAYNEQFF	TGTGCCACCAGCAGAGGGGCTAGCGGGAGGGGGAGGTGGGCCTACAATGAGCAGTTCTTC
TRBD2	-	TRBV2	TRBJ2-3	CATLREGTQYF	TGTGCCACTCTCCGGGAGGGGACGCAGTATTTT
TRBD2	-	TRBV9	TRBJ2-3	CASSVRASGSADTQYF	TGTGCCAGCAGCGTTAGGGCTAGCGGGAGTGCAGATACGCAGTATTTT
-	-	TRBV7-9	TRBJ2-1	CASSLLSIDEQFF	TGTGCCAGCAGCTTATTATCCATAGATGAGCAGTTCTTC
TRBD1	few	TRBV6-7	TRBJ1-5	CASSPGQGINQPQHF	TGTGCCAGCAGCCCGGGACAGGGAATCAATCAGCCCCAGCATTTT
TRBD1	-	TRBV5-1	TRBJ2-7	CASRIGTATYEQYF	TGCGCCAGCAGAATCGGGACAGCCACCTACGAGCAGTACTTC